The present T cell receptor (beta chain) was sequenced within a study of patients and donors after allogeneic stem cell transplantation. The CDR3 runs 15 residues. Germline V gives CDR1 MNHEY, CDR2 SVGAGI. Trimming removed 4 bases at V and 5 bases at J, with 14 bases between. TCRdb re-called the RT-PCR reads with MiXCR, one entry per CDR3 protein. The table shows 410,000 or so distinct CDR3 sequences, with 16% occurring only once. The receptor's source is a human donor who was either an allogeneic HSCT recipient or a stem cell or donor lymphocyte infusion donor (not recorded which). It is not recorded whose cells these are; they may come from a transplant donor. Specimen: blood, either unsorted or a sorted T cell fraction (not recorded which). The chain employs TRBV6-5 and TRBJ1-4; no firm D call. CDR3 sequence (DNA): TGTGCCAGCAGTTTCGGTCACGGCTCGAATGAAAAACTGTTTTTT. Protein: CASSFGHGSNEKLFF.